This T cell receptor beta chain stems from a study of radiotherapy plus CTLA-4 blockade in lung cancer. The CDR3 loop spans 15 amino acids. Germline CDR1 and CDR2: LNHDA and SQIVND (reference sequence). Trimming removed 3 bases at V and 4 bases at J, with 10 bases between. The study, taken as a whole, reports: Once radiotherapy plus ipilimumab had been given, TCR clones derived from tumor expanded in blood.

A note on this clone: What it binds is not known.

The protocol was immunoSEQ multiplex PCR, while the TCRdb copy is restricted to in-frame clones and leaves out a portion. The sample holds about 73,000 clones, around 86% seen once. This TCR came from a human donor with non-small cell lung cancer that progressed on radiotherapy plus ipilimumab. This specimen was peripheral blood, taken from a patient treated with radiotherapy plus ipilimumab. This chain links TRBV19 with TRBJ2-6; D not certain. Here the CDR3 DNA reads TGTGCCAGTAGTATGAGTGGCCTGGGGGCCAACGTCCTGACTTTC. Translation: CASSMSGLGANVLTF.